This T cell receptor beta chain was profiled in a study of control samples from healthy donors and cancer patients. The CDR3 runs 15 residues. Trimming took 8 bases from V and 0 from J, leaving 14 bases between them. CDR1 and CDR2 (germline): PRHDT, FYEKMQ (reference sequence). The table came from immunoSEQ multiplex PCR; TCRdb's copy has only in-frame clones and leaves some out. The table has 180,000 or so clones, approximately 92% seen once; the top ten hold 4.1%. The TCR was taken from a woman aged 60-75 years in good health. This chain links TRBV13 with TRBJ2-1; no firm D call. Material: blood. In nucleotides, the CDR3 is TGTGCCAGCGTATTGCGGTCGAGCTCCTACAATGAGCAGTTCTTC. It codes for CASVLRSSSYNEQFF.